The 3 T cell receptor beta chains listed next were all sequenced from one sample in a study of cytomegalovirus exposure and HLA in healthy donors. 13 Jbeta primers and 60 Vbeta primers were used for the PCR. The repertoire was sequenced with immunoSEQ multiplex PCR; TCRdb's copy has only in-frame clones and lacks some. Seen here are over 150,000 clones, roughly 79% observed once, and the top ten hold less than 15%. Material: PBMCs. The receptors come from a woman aged 45-65 years in good health and CMV-seronegative.

The chain combines TRBV2 with TRBJ1-4; D possibly corresponds to TRBD1 (6 bases). The CDR3 consists of 12 residues. Germline V CDR1 and CDR2: SNHLY, FYNNEI. V was cut by 8 bases and J by 5 bases, with 9 bases left in between. The CDR3 DNA reads TGTGCCAGCCTGGGACAAAATGAAAAACTGTTTTTT. It encodes CASLGQNEKLFF.

DNA for the CDR3: TGTGCCAGCAGCTTACAGGGGCAGTATGGCTACACCTTC. Translated: CASSLQGQYGYTF. The chain combines TRBV7-9 with TRBJ1-2; TRBD1 might be the D (6 bases). Germline loops: CDR1 SEHNR, CDR2 FQNEAQ (reference sequence). V lost 2 bases to trimming and J lost 5 bases, with 9 bases between them. This CDR3 region has 13 residues.

J is TRBJ2-3 and V is TRBV7-9; D not resolved. CDR1 and CDR2 from the germline V gene are SEHNR and FQNEAQ (reference sequence). This CDR3 is built from 15 residues. V shed 3 bases and J shed 6 bases, with 16 bases lying between them. CDR3 sequence (DNA): TGTGCCAGCAGCTTTCCCTCGGGTTTTTGGGATACGCAGTATTTT. Its translation is CASSFPSGFWDTQYF.